The clone carrying this T cell receptor beta chain has a single count. Antigen: not known. Primers: 60 Vbeta forward and 13 Jbeta reverse. In the original analysis: Later work found 80 million or so unique TCR beta chains, with 10 million to 14 million shared. Libraries were prepared by immunoSEQ multiplex PCR; TCRdb keeps only in-frame clonotypes and omits some of them. V and J calls and clone size are as listed in that table; D and trimming were resolved from the DNA. Here the sample spans some 120,000 clones, 65% to 75% being singletons. This sample was included in a study of cytomegalovirus exposure and HLA in healthy donors. Study summary: Early released data had tens of millions of unique TCRs, all coming from HLA-typed donors.

Study-wide findings and caveats: Solely CMV serostatus was available to characterize immune exposure.

This CDR3 region has 13 residues. Germline assignment: CDR1 SEHNR and CDR2 FQNEAQ (reference sequence). Deletions cut 2 bases from V and 8 bases from J, with 12 bases between. The clonotype originates from a young man in good health and CMV-seropositive. The rearrangement joins TRBV7-9 to TRBJ1-2; D gene uncertain. The sample consisted of PBMCs. CDR3 region: CASSLTGFSGYTF. In DNA, the CDR3 is TGTGCCAGCAGCTTAACGGGGTTCTCGGGCTACACCTTC.